The rows below give T cell receptor beta chains drawn from one sample of a study of T-cell reconstitution after alpha-beta-depleted transplantation in children. TCRdb recomputed calls from the PCR reads with MiXCR, one row per CDR3 protein. The sample includes about 690,000 distinct CDR3 sequences, roughly 15% of them seen just once. The source material was PBMCs from the stem cell graft donor, sampled from the stem cell graft. The receptor source for this set is a human donor who donated a stem cell graft to a child with acute myeloid leukemia. The CDR3 runs from the conserved cysteine through the conserved F or W. The D gene is left open where the match is weak. Clone size is stated in some rows and not others, as once, few, many or a class when expanded.

d_call j_call v_call clone_size cdr3_aa cdr3_nt
. TRBJ2-2 TRBV12-3/TRBV12-4 many CASSFRGELFF TGTGCCAGCAGTTTTCGGGGGGAGCTGTTTTTT
. TRBJ1-2 TRBV7-9 . CASSPQWGSDSYGYTF TGTGCCAGCAGCCCACAATGGGGAAGTGACAGCTATGGCTACACCTTC
. TRBJ2-1 TRBV7-2 many CASSLASVGNEQFF TGTGCCAGCAGCTTAGCCTCGGTCGGCAATGAGCAGTTCTTC
. TRBJ1-1 TRBV27 . CASSWGGDTEALF TGTGCCAGCAGTTGGGGCGGGGACACTGAAGCTCTCTTT
TRBD1 TRBJ2-2 TRBV5-1 few CASSLVQGANTGELFF TGCGCCAGCAGCTTAGTACAGGGGGCGAACACCGGGGAGCTGTTTTTT
. TRBJ2-1 TRBV12-3/TRBV12-4 . CASSARPGSLWNEQFF TGTGCCAGCAGTGCCCGCCCGGGCTCCCTCTGGAATGAGCAGTTCTTC
. TRBJ2-2 TRBV20-1 many CSARVHQNTGELFF TGCAGTGCTAGAGTACACCAGAACACCGGGGAGCTGTTTTTT
TRBD1 TRBJ1-2 TRBV20-1 many CSASQGTGVLGYTF TGCAGTGCTAGCCAAGGGACAGGCGTATTAGGCTACACCTTC
TRBD2 TRBJ2-7 TRBV7-3 few CASSLTSGGKGYEQYF TGTGCCAGCAGCCTAACCTCCGGGGGGAAAGGCTACGAGCAGTACTTC
TRBD1 TRBJ1-2 TRBV7-9 . CASSTHGQAGGYTF TGTGCCAGCAGCACACACGGACAGGCAGGGGGCTACACCTTC
. TRBJ1-5 TRBV21-1 few CASSAPRGQGSQPQHF TGTGCCAGCAGCGCTCCCCGAGGACAGGGTAGTCAGCCCCAGCATTTT
TRBD1 TRBJ2-1 TRBV24-1 few CATMRDRVHNEQFF TGTGCCACCATGCGGGACAGGGTTCACAATGAGCAGTTCTTC